A single sample is the source of the 28 T cell receptor beta chains below, sequenced in a study of beta chain features in type 1 diabetes. Of the isolated RNA, all was reverse transcribed, and so the sequenced material was expressed TCRB transcripts. The protocol was immunoSEQ multiplex PCR, while the TCRdb copy is restricted to in-frame clones and leaves out a portion. The sample consists of about 160,000 clones, approximately 10% of them appearing once. Findings and caveats of the study: Type 1 diabetes patients had moderately but significantly shorter TCRB CDR3s in all four CD4+ subsets.

Their recognized antigens are unknown. The sample consisted of central memory CD4+ T cells from blood. The receptor source for this set is a woman between 25 and 40 years old with type 1 diabetes.

On this clone itself: At the DNA level, this CDR3 is encoded by other sequences in the same sample as well. J is TRBJ1-5 and V is TRBV19; the D gene is possibly TRBD1 (6 bases). Trimming shortened V by 3 bases and J by 4 bases, and 10 bases separated the two germline ends. The CDR3 sequence is 14 residues long. Germline assignment: CDR1 LNHDA and CDR2 SQIVND (reference sequence). The CDR3 sequence is CASSIPTGNQPQHF. CDR3 DNA: TGTGCCAGTAGTATTCCCACAGGGAATCAGCCCCAGCATTTT.

V and J are TRBV5-1 and TRBJ1-5; D is undetermined. V was clipped by 4 bases and J by 5 bases, with 10 bases between them. The CDR3 extends over 13 amino acids. Germline lookup yields CDR1 SGHRS and CDR2 YFSETQ. The CDR3 is CASSRQPDQPQHF. CDR3 bases: TGCGCCAGCAGCAGACAACCCGATCAGCCCCAGCATTTT. Supplemented by reference TRBV5-1 and TRBJ1-5, the full variable domain reads KAGVTQTPRYLIKTRGQQVTLSCSPISGHRSVSWYQQTPGQGLQFLFEYFSETQRNKGNFPGRFSGRQFSNSRSEMNVSTLELGDSALYLCASSRQPDQPQHFGDGTRLSIL.

V usage is TRBV5-1 and J usage is TRBJ1-3, with TRBD1 identical over 8 bases. CDR1 SGHRS and CDR2 YFSETQ come from the germline V gene. The CDR3 totals 18 residues. V dropped 2 bases and J dropped 4; count of bases not matched to a gene: 14. The CDR3, as DNA: TGCGCCAGCAGCTTTACGCTCCCCGGACAGGGAAACGGAAACACCATATATTTT. Translated: CASSFTLPGQGNGNTIYF.

This clone was seen a handful of times. V usage is TRBV5-1 and J usage is TRBJ1-1, with D hard to call. Germline values: CDR1 SGHRS, CDR2 YFSETQ. This CDR3 comprises 15 residues. Trimming removed 0 bases at V and 0 bases at J, with 9 bases between. This CDR3 reads CASSLVGDMNTEAFF. DNA of the CDR3: TGCGCCAGCAGCTTGGTGGGAGACATGAACACTGAAGCTTTCTTT.

The chain joins TRBV12-5 to TRBJ1-1; 9 bases match TRBD1. CDR3 length: 13 residues. V lost 7 bases to trimming and J lost 5 bases; unmatched junction nucleotides: 5. CDR1 is LGHNT and CDR2 is FRNRAP in the germline V gene. CDR3 sequence: CASVDRGDTEAFF. The CDR3 coding sequence is TGTGCTAGTGTGGACAGGGGAGATACTGAAGCTTTCTTT.

This sequence joins TRBV5-1 and TRBJ2-5; the D gene is possibly TRBD1 (5 bases). Trimming removed 1 base from V and 4 bases from J, with 11 bases in between. Germline V gene lookup returns CDR1 SGHRS and CDR2 YFSETQ. The CDR3 spans 14 residues. CDR3 amino acids: CASSLRQPSETQYF. DNA for the CDR3: TGCGCCAGCAGCTTGAGACAGCCGTCAGAGACCCAGTACTTC.

There are a few counts of this clone. The rearrangement links TRBV29-1 to TRBJ1-1; 7 bases are shared with TRBD1. The CDR3 sequence is 14 residues long. Germline values: CDR1 SQVTM, CDR2 ANQGSEA. V dropped 5 bases and J dropped 1; count of bases not matched to a gene: 7. The CDR3, as DNA: TGCAGCGTTCGGGACAGCCTTAGGAACACTGAAGCTTTCTTT. Protein: CSVRDSLRNTEAFF. Supplemented by reference TRBV29-1 and TRBJ1-1, the full variable domain reads SAVISQKPSRDICQRGTSLTIQCQVDSQVTMMFWYRQQPGQSLTLIATANQGSEATYESGFVIDKFPISRPNLTFSTLTVSNMSPEDSSIYLCSVRDSLRNTEAFFGQGTRLTVV.

This clone was recorded at least ten times. Other DNA variants within this sample encode the same CDR3. The rearrangement links TRBV7-3 to TRBJ1-1, with a weak D call TRBD1 (5 bases). Germline-derived CDR1 and CDR2 are SGHTA and FQGTGA. This CDR3 is built from 13 residues. The V end was cut by 1 base, the J end by 5 bases, with 8 bases between. The CDR3 DNA sequence: TGTGCCAGCAGCTTAAGTCAGGGAACTGAAGCTTTCTTT. It is translated as CASSLSQGTEAFF.

This clone occurred a few times. The chain carries TRBV11-2 and TRBJ2-7; D unclear. V dropped 4 bases and J dropped 3 bases, with 16 bases sitting between them. The CDR3 loop spans 15 amino acids. Germline lookup yields CDR1 SGHAT and CDR2 FQNNGV. CDR3 DNA: TGTGCCAGCAGCTCCCTTTGGCGAGCGAACTACGAGCAGTACTTC. Its translation is CASSSLWRANYEQYF. The full variable domain, in which reference TRBV11-2 and TRBJ2-7 provide the parts outside the CDR3, is EAGVAQSPRYKIIEKRQSVAFWCNPISGHATLYWYQQILGQGPKLLIQFQNNGVVDDSQLPKDRFSAERLKGVDSTLKIQPAKLEDSAVYLCASSSLWRANYEQYFGPGTRLTVT.

The V gene is TRBV30, the J gene TRBJ1-5, with D possibly matching TRBD1 (5 bases). V was shortened by 2 bases and J by 2 bases, with 16 bases between the two germline ends. Germline values: CDR1 GTSNPN, CDR2 SVGIG (reference sequence). The CDR3 spans 16 residues. CDR3 sequence: CAWSTRTLIGNQPQHF. In nucleotides, the CDR3 is TGTGCCTGGAGTACCCGGACACTCATCGGCAATCAGCCCCAGCATTTT.

V is TRBV7-8 and J is TRBJ2-5; D might be TRBD2 (6 bases). Looked up from germline, CDR1 is SGHVS and CDR2 is FQNEAQ. With 6 bases removed from V and 4 bases from J, the gap between germline ends came to 21 bases. The length of the CDR3 is 16 residues. CDR3: CASSLNLAGNGETQYF. The CDR3 nucleotides are TGTGCCAGCAGTCTCAATCTGGCGGGAAACGGAGAGACCCAGTACTTC.

V gene TRBV5-1 combines with J gene TRBJ2-1; TRBD1 agrees at 8 bases. V gave up 0 bases and J gave up 12 bases; unmatched junction bases: 8. This CDR3 spans 14 amino acids. Germline V gene data show CDR1 as SGHRS and CDR2 as YFSETQ. CDR3 sequence: CASSLALAGTGQFF. The CDR3 DNA follows: TGCGCCAGCAGCTTGGCATTGGCCGGGACAGGGCAGTTCTTC.

This CDR3 reads CASSQSTTFSSYNEQFF. In nucleotides, the CDR3 is TGCGCCAGCAGCCAGTCTACTACGTTTAGCTCCTACAATGAGCAGTTCTTC. The chain uses TRBV4-1 and TRBJ2-1, with D uncertain. The V and J ends lost 3 bases and 0 bases respectively, with 15 bases between them. The CDR3 contains 17 residues. Germline lookup yields CDR1 MGHRA and CDR2 YSYEKL.

J is TRBJ1-1 and V is TRBV27, with 7 bases matching TRBD1. Unmatched junction bases numbered 1, after V lost 3 bases and J lost 3 bases. The CDR3 totals 13 residues. Germline V gene lookup returns CDR1 MNHEY and CDR2 SMNVEV (reference sequence). CDR3 sequence reads: CASSFDRDTEAFF. CDR3 DNA: TGTGCCAGCAGTTTCGACAGGGACACTGAAGCTTTCTTT.

The rearrangement uses TRBV5-6 and TRBJ2-7; 7 bases are shared with TRBD2. The CDR3 is 12 residues long. Germline V gene sequence: CDR1 SGHDT, CDR2 YYEEEE. V lost 4 bases and J lost 5; bases outside the gene matches: 3. The CDR3 region is CASSRDYHEQYF. The CDR3 coding sequence is TGTGCCAGCAGCCGGGACTACCACGAGCAGTACTTC.

The chain employs TRBV28 and TRBJ2-5; 9 nucleotides agree with TRBD2. The assigned J gene may be wrong: the sequence end matches TRBJ2-7 better. The germline V gene has CDR1 MDHEN and CDR2 SYDVKM. The CDR3 loop spans 13 amino acids. The CDR3 sequence: CASVASGIYEQYF. In DNA form, the CDR3 reads TGTGCCAGCGTTGCTAGCGGGATCTACGAGCAGTACTTC.

The chain links TRBV9 to TRBJ1-2; TRBD1 might be the D (6 bases). The CDR3 covers 15 residues. The V end lost 0 bases, the J end lost 4 bases, and 13 bases lay between the germline ends. Germline assignment: CDR1 SGDLS and CDR2 YYNGEE. The CDR3: CASSVGRQVTYGYTF. Written as DNA, the CDR3 is TGTGCCAGCAGCGTAGGTAGACAGGTTACCTATGGCTACACCTTC.

The chain joins TRBV28 to TRBJ1-1; a weak D match, TRBD1 (5 bases). This CDR3 region has 14 residues. Germline V lookup: CDR1 MDHEN, CDR2 SYDVKM. The V and J ends lost 2 bases and 1 base respectively, with 8 bases between them. DNA for the CDR3: TGTGCCAGCAGTTTAGGGGGGTCGAACACTGAAGCTTTCTTT. Amino acid sequence: CASSLGGSNTEAFF.

This clone was detected a few times. CDR3 sequence reads: CASSQDWTRGFEQFF. The CDR3 nucleotides are TGCGCCAGCAGCCAAGATTGGACCAGGGGATTTGAGCAGTTCTTC. The genes are TRBV4-1 and TRBJ2-1; D possibly corresponds to TRBD1 (6 bases). Trimming left V 0 bases short and J 9 bases short, with 15 bases between. The CDR3 extends over 15 amino acids. CDR1 and CDR2 from the germline V gene are MGHRA and YSYEKL.

The chain is built from TRBV23-1 and TRBJ2-5; 7 bases line up with TRBD1. TRBV23-1 is an open reading frame whose function is uncertain. The CDR3 is made up of 13 amino acids. V shed 10 bases, J shed 2 bases, and the junction held 7 bases outside the gene matches. The CDR3 here is CATRQGSQETQYF. The CDR3 DNA sequence: TGCGCCACCCGACAGGGATCACAAGAGACCCAGTACTTC.

The V call is TRBV18, the J call TRBJ2-6; D is unclear. This CDR3 region has 13 residues. V lost 11 bases and J lost 0, with 8 bases in between. Germline lookup yields CDR1 KGHSH and CDR2 LQKENI. Here the CDR3 reads CAVLSSGANVLTF. The CDR3 DNA reads as TGTGCCGTTCTCAGCTCTGGGGCCAACGTCCTGACTTTC.

This clone has just a few counts. The V gene is TRBV2, the J gene TRBJ1-1, with TRBD1 as a possible D gene (5 bases). The CDR3 extends over 12 amino acids. V shed 2 bases and J shed 10 bases, with 11 bases lying between them. CDR1 is SNHLY and CDR2 is FYNNEI in the germline V gene. The CDR3 region has the DNA TGTGCCAGCAGTGAACCGGACATTGGAGCTTTCTTT. Amino acid sequence: CASSEPDIGAFF.

This clone was observed a few times. The DNA for the CDR3 is TGTGCCAGCAGTGGCGGTTTCGGCACCGGGGAGCTGTTTTTT. This sequence encodes CASSGGFGTGELFF. This chain joins TRBV2 and TRBJ2-2; the D is unclear. Trimming left V 4 bases short and J 4 bases short, with 10 bases between. This CDR3 is 14 amino acids long. The germline V gene encodes CDR1 SNHLY and CDR2 FYNNEI.

This clone showed up just a few times. This chain joins TRBV5-1 and TRBJ1-1, with 7 bases aligning to TRBD1. Germline CDR1 SGHRS, CDR2 YFSETQ. The trim removed 2 bases at V and 6 bases at J, leaving 7 bases unmatched. The CDR3 loop spans 14 amino acids. CDR3 amino acids: CASSFQGEGAEAFF. The CDR3 coding sequence is TGCGCCAGCAGCTTTCAGGGGGAAGGGGCTGAAGCTTTCTTT.

This clone was found a few times. The chain uses TRBV5-1 and TRBJ2-1; 12 positions match TRBD2. CDR1 and CDR2 from the germline V gene are SGHRS and YFSETQ. This CDR3 is 15 amino acids long. J gave up 4 bases and V 4 bases, and 3 bases lay outside the gene matches. The CDR3 region is CASSGTSGLYNEQFF. The CDR3 nucleotides are TGCGCCAGCAGCGGGACTAGCGGGCTTTACAATGAGCAGTTCTTC.

This clone was detected a few times. CDR3 residues: CASSDRAYEQYF. DNA of the CDR3: TGTGCCAGCAGCGACAGGGCCTACGAGCAGTACTTC. The chain joins TRBV7-3 to TRBJ2-7; 7 bases map to TRBD1. With V trimmed by 5 bases and J by 2 bases, 0 bases remained unmatched. This CDR3 spans 12 amino acids. Germline V lookup: CDR1 SGHTA, CDR2 FQGTGA.

This clone was detected many times. J is TRBJ2-1 and V is TRBV4-1; D is perhaps TRBD2 (6 bases). The CDR3 sequence is 15 residues long. With 1 base removed from V and 0 bases from J, the gap between germline ends came to 7 bases. Germline CDR1 MGHRA, CDR2 YSYEKL. CDR3 bases: TGCGCCAGCAGCCAAGCCGGGAGCTCCTACAATGAGCAGTTCTTC. Amino acid sequence: CASSQAGSSYNEQFF.

This clone was counted only a few times. The chain has TRBV30 and TRBJ1-5; 10 bases are a match to TRBD1. Germline CDR1 GTSNPN, CDR2 SVGIG (reference sequence). V was pared by 2 bases and J by 7 bases, with 8 bases of the junction left unmatched. The CDR3 has 15 residues. Here the CDR3 reads CAWSPGQGDGQPQHF. The CDR3 DNA reads as TGTGCCTGGAGTCCTGGACAGGGGGATGGACAGCCCCAGCATTTT.